This is a list of T cell receptor beta chains from one sample in a study of patients and donors after allogeneic stem cell transplantation. Via MiXCR, TCRdb re-called the RT-PCR reads, giving one row per CDR3 protein. Here the sample spans hundreds of thousands of distinct CDR3 sequences, 16% being singletons. Sequencing used blood, either unsorted or a sorted T cell fraction (not recorded which). All receptors derive from a human donor who was either an allogeneic HSCT recipient or a stem cell or donor lymphocyte infusion donor (not recorded which). It is not recorded whose cells these are; they may come from a transplant donor. Each CDR3 is given with its conserved first and last residue. D genes are given only for firm matches. Clone sizes are given selectively: once, few, many, or a class where the clone is expanded.

few | TRBD1 | TRBJ2-1 | TRBV24-1 | TGTGCCACCAGTGCATTGGGGGACAGGGGCCAATTCAGGGAGCAGTTCTTC | CATSALGDRGQFREQFF
. | TRBD1 | TRBJ2-5 | TRBV24-1 | TGTGCCACCAGCCCCCAGGACAGGGTAGAGACCCAGTACTTC | CATSPQDRVETQYF
many | . | TRBJ1-1 | TRBV29-1 | TGCAGCGTACCCGGACAGCTCGAAGCTTTCTTT | CSVPGQLEAFF
. | . | TRBJ2-3 | TRBV7-2 | TGTGCCAGCAGCTTTGGGGGTATGGCAGATACGCAGTATTTT | CASSFGGMADTQYF
few | TRBD2 | TRBJ2-3 | TRBV20-1 | TGCAGTGCTGGTGCCGGGACTACTAGCACAGATACGCAGTATTTT | CSAGAGTTSTDTQYF
. | . | TRBJ2-3 | TRBV5-6 | TGTGCCAGCAGTTTTAGACAGGCCACAGATACGCAGTATTTT | CASSFRQATDTQYF
. | TRBD1 | TRBJ1-2 | TRBV18 | TGTGCCAGCTCACCAAGGACAGGGGCCTATGGCTACACCTTC | CASSPRTGAYGYTF
few | TRBD2 | TRBJ2-5 | TRBV12-3/TRBV12-4 | TGTGCCAGCAGTCTTCCGGGACTAACAGTTCAAGAGACCCAGTACTTC | CASSLPGLTVQETQYF
. | TRBD2 | TRBJ2-5 | TRBV30 | TGTGCCTGGGGGGCTACTAGCGGGAGGGCCTGGGAGACCCAGTACTTC | CAWGATSGRAWETQYF
. | TRBD2 | TRBJ2-1 | TRBV18 | TGTGCCAGCTCACCACCGCGGGAGCGCCGGAATAATGAGCAGTTCTTC | CASSPPRERRNNEQFF
. | TRBD2 | TRBJ2-3 | TRBV4-1 | TGCGCCAGCAGCCAAGTCCCTGCGGGGGGGCCTTTAACAGATACGCAGTATTTT | CASSQVPAGGPLTDTQYF
few | . | TRBJ2-5 | TRBV7-3 | TGTGCCAGCAGCTCCCCAGACAGCCAGACCCAGTACTTC | CASSSPDSQTQYF
. | . | TRBJ2-4 | TRBV4-3 | TGCGCCAGCAGCCAGAGTGGCGGGTATTCAGCCAAAAACATTCAGTACTTC | CASSQSGGYSAKNIQYF
. | . | TRBJ1-2 | TRBV6-5 | TGTGCCAGCAGTTACTCGGCCGGTTTTAACTATGGCTACACCTTC | CASSYSAGFNYGYTF
. | TRBD1 | TRBJ2-7 | TRBV6-2/TRBV6-3 | TGTGCCAGCAGACCCAAGGGGACAGTCTACGAGCAGTACTTC | CASRPKGTVYEQYF
many | . | TRBJ2-3 | TRBV10-3 | TGTGCCATCAGTGCAGAGACAGATACGCAGTATTTT | CAISAETDTQYF
few | . | TRBJ2-5 | TRBV7-9 | TGTGCCAGCAGCTTAGGACAGCCGCCCGTGTACTTC | CASSLGQPPVYF
few | TRBD1 | TRBJ2-1 | TRBV19 | TGTGCCAGTGAAACAGGGGGATCCTACGATGAGCAGTTCTTC | CASETGGSYDEQFF
few | . | TRBJ1-2 | TRBV7-9 | TGTGCCAGCACCCTAGGGCCGGGGAACTATGGCTACACCTTC | CASTLGPGNYGYTF
few | . | TRBJ2-6 | TRBV9 | TGTGCCAGCAGCGTAGACGGGAACGGGGCCAACGTCCTGACTTTC | CASSVDGNGANVLTF
. | . | TRBJ2-3 | TRBV20-1 | TGCAGTGCTCTATTGAGCGGTGTTGGTACGCAGTATTTT | CSALLSGVGTQYF
few | TRBD2 | TRBJ2-5 | TRBV6-1 | TGTGCCAGCAGCCGTTGGACTAGGGAGACCCAGTACTTC | CASSRWTRETQYF
. | TRBD1 | TRBJ2-7 | TRBV11-1 | TGTGCCAGCAGCTTAGAAGGGAGCGACAGGGGGCCCGGGAGGACCTACTACGAGCAGTACTTC | CASSLEGSDRGPGRTYYEQYF
. | . | TRBJ2-1 | TRBV4-2 | TGTGCCAGCAGCCAAATGGGGGGTTGGTTCTTC | CASSQMGGWFF
. | TRBD1 | TRBJ2-7 | TRBV20-1 | TGCAAGCCAGCCACAGGGGGACGGGACAGACTGTACGAGCAGTACTTC | CKPATGGRDRLYEQYF
few | TRBD1 | TRBJ2-7 | TRBV12-3/TRBV12-4 | TGTGCCAGCAGTTCTCGGACAGGGGGCGCCGAGCAGTACTTC | CASSSRTGGAEQYF
few | . | TRBJ2-7 | TRBV2 | TGTGCCAGCACCCAGAGTTTTGGAGGGGAGCAGTACTTC | CASTQSFGGEQYF
many | . | TRBJ2-2 | TRBV20-1 | TGCAGTGCTAGAGGGACAAGCAAGTCGACCGGGGAGCTGTTTTTT | CSARGTSKSTGELFF
many | TRBD1 | TRBJ1-1 | TRBV5-6 | TGTGCCAGCAGCGCGACAGGGTACACTGAAGCTTTCTTT | CASSATGYTEAFF
. | TRBD2 | TRBJ2-7 | TRBV5-1 | TGCGCCAGCAGCAGCGGGGGACAAACGTACGAGCAGTACTTC | CASSSGGQTYEQYF
. | . | TRBJ1-3 | TRBV18 | TGTGCCAGCTCACCACCGGTGTTCTCTCGGGGAAACACCATATATTTT | CASSPPVFSRGNTIYF
few | TRBD1 | TRBJ1-6 | TRBV12-3/TRBV12-4 | TGTGCCAGCAGATCGGGACAGCGGCCCTCACCCCTCCACTTT | CASRSGQRPSPLHF
few | . | TRBJ1-1 | TRBV6-5 | TGTGCCAGCAGTTACTCGACAGACTGGGCTAACACTGAAGCTTTCTTT | CASSYSTDWANTEAFF
few | . | TRBJ1-2 | TRBV12-3/TRBV12-4 | TGTGCCAGCAGTTTTGTCGGGGGCTACACCTTC | CASSFVGGYTF
few | . | TRBJ2-4 | TRBV28 | TGTGCCAGCAGTTTATTGCCGGGTGGGAACATTCAGTACTTC | CASSLLPGGNIQYF
. | . | TRBJ2-1 | TRBV10-2 | TGCGCCAGCAGAATTAGTGGCAATGAGCAGTTCTTC | CASRISGNEQFF
few | . | TRBJ1-1 | TRBV14 | TGTGCCAGCAGCCAATTGCACGGTTTGGGGAACACTGAAGCTTTCTTT | CASSQLHGLGNTEAFF
few | TRBD1 | TRBJ2-1 | TRBV5-1 | TGCGCCAGCAGCTTGACAGGGGCAAGCTACAATGAGCAGTTCTTC | CASSLTGASYNEQFF
few | . | TRBJ2-1 | TRBV10-3 | TGTGCCATCAAAGGGCGGGATTACAATGAGCAGTTCTTC | CAIKGRDYNEQFF
few | TRBD1 | TRBJ2-3 | TRBV6-1 | TGTGCCAGCAGTATCATACAGGGGCCCTTCCAACACACAGATACGCAGTATTTT | CASSIIQGPFQHTDTQYF
few | . | TRBJ2-1 | TRBV4-1 | TGCGCCAGCAGCCAAGCCCGTTGGGGAACTGGGTCCTACAATGAGCAGTTCTTC | CASSQARWGTGSYNEQFF
. | TRBD1 | TRBJ2-7 | TRBV7-3 | TGTGCCAGCAGCTTAACGGGACAGGGCTCCCTCTACGAGCAGTACTTC | CASSLTGQGSLYEQYF
. | . | TRBJ2-4 | TRBV2 | TGTGCCGCGTGGGGGGCAGAGTTAGCCAAAAACATTCAGTACTTC | CAAWGAELAKNIQYF
few | TRBD2 | TRBJ2-4 | TRBV4-1 | TGCGCCAGCAGCCAAGGTCCCCAGCGGGGGTTCCCTCCTTCAGCCAAAAACATTCAGTACTTC | CASSQGPQRGFPPSAKNIQYF
. | . | TRBJ1-3 | TRBV4-1 | TGCGCCAGCAGCCAACTCTGGACAGAGAACACCATATATTTT | CASSQLWTENTIYF
many | . | TRBJ2-1 | TRBV12-3/TRBV12-4 | TGTGCCAGCACCCTCGGCCGCCCCTCCTACAATGAGCAGTTCTTC | CASTLGRPSYNEQFF
. | TRBD2 | TRBJ2-1 | TRBV27 | TGTGCCAGCAGTTTAGGGCTAGCGGGATTTAATGAGCAGTTCTTC | CASSLGLAGFNEQFF
many | . | TRBJ2-3 | TRBV5-1 | TGTGCCAGCAGCTTAGGGGGGAGCACAGATACGCAGTATTTT | CASSLGGSTDTQYF
few | . | TRBJ2-7 | TRBV5-1 | TGCGCCAGCAGTAGGGGGGACGGAGGCCCCTACGAGCAGTACTTC | CASSRGDGGPYEQYF
. | . | TRBJ2-6 | TRBV11-2 | TGTGCCAGCAGCTTGTTCGTCAGGGTCCTCTCTGGGGCCAACGTCCTGACTTTC | CASSLFVRVLSGANVLTF
. | . | TRBJ1-5 | TRBV7-8 | TGTGCCAGCAGCCCCGGGGGAGAGAGGAATCAGCCCCAGCATTTT | CASSPGGERNQPQHF
. | TRBD1 | TRBJ2-3 | TRBV20-1 | TGCAGTGCTAGAGTCTCAGGGGGCCTTCGGACAGATACGCAGTATTTT | CSARVSGGLRTDTQYF
. | TRBD2 | TRBJ2-3 | TRBV11-2 | TGTGCCAGCAGCTTTCCGGGACTAGGAGTGGATACGCAGTATTTT | CASSFPGLGVDTQYF
. | . | TRBJ2-1 | TRBV15 | TGTGCCACCAGCAGGCTGGTAGGGTCCAATGAGCAGTTCTTC | CATSRLVGSNEQFF